The TCR beta chain under discussion was sequenced for a study of T cell responses to AZD1222 COVID-19 vaccine. TCRdb's copy holds only in-frame clones and misses some; the assay was immunoSEQ multiplex PCR. The sample consists of fewer than 200,000 clones, about 92% of them appearing once. This CDR3 is 14 amino acids long. CDR1 and CDR2 (germline): KGHSH, LQKENI. Trimming took off 5 bases at V and 2 bases at J, with 12 bases between the two ends. Turning to this clone: Antigen unknown.

Study results and caveats: Repertoire collection took place solely once the T cell response had peaked. Just a handful of AZD1222 recipients were seropositive at baseline. Vaccine-associated CD4 TCRs ranged over spike, dominating at 160-218 and 743-854. Spike-specific TCR breadth and depth grew following two AZD1222 doses.

The sequencing here drew on peripheral blood, taken on day 0 of AZD1222 vaccination. The chain joins TRBV18 to TRBJ1-2; a possible D gene is TRBD1 (6 bases). This clonotype was obtained from an adult in good health. CDR3 nucleotide sequence: TGTGCCAGCTCATTCGGACAGAAAAACTATGGCTACACCTTC. Translated: CASSFGQKNYGYTF.